This is a list of T cell receptor beta chains from one sample in a study of blood T cell repertoires in COVID-19. This table comes from immunoSEQ multiplex PCR, and its TCRdb copy is limited to in-frame clones, with some not included. Of approximately 200,000 clones in the sample, less than 90% were seen once. Sample: peripheral blood. The receptors were gathered from an older woman who had recovered from COVID-19. The CDR3 runs from the conserved cysteine through the conserved F or W. The order of the fields is J gene, clone size, D gene, CDR3 length, V gene, CDR3 protein, CDR3 DNA. A D gene is named only where the DNA matches it firmly. Clone size is not always given. Where it is, it says once, few, many or a class for expanded clones.

>TRBJ2-5|.|.|14|TRBV6-1
CASSEGGSLETQYF
TGTGCCAGCAGTGAAGGCGGAAGCCTGGAGACCCAGTACTTC
>TRBJ1-2|.|.|15|TRBV19
CASSSTRRSNYGYTF
TGTGCCAGTAGTTCCACACGAAGAAGTAACTATGGCTACACCTTC
>TRBJ1-1|.|.|16|TRBV9
CASSGPLLTGYTEAFF
TGTGCCAGCAGCGGACCCCTCCTGACAGGATACACTGAAGCTTTCTTT
>TRBJ2-7|.|TRBD2|15|TRBV28
CASSLSSGGHYEQYF
TGTGCCAGCAGTTTATCTAGCGGGGGACACTACGAGCAGTACTTC
>TRBJ2-4|few|.|15|TRBV2
CASKVHEKDKNIQYF
TGTGCCAGCAAAGTTCATGAGAAAGACAAAAACATTCAGTACTTC
>TRBJ2-1|once|.|14|TRBV11-2
CASSLVRGRNEQFF
TGTGCCAGCAGCTTAGTCAGGGGCCGAAATGAGCAGTTCTTC
>TRBJ1-4|once|.|15|TRBV15
CATSRGRATNEKLFF
TGTGCCACCAGCAGAGGGCGGGCAACTAATGAAAAACTGTTTTTT
>TRBJ1-5|.|.|14|TRBV6-5
CASSYGQVNQPQHF
TGTGCCAGCAGTTACGGGCAGGTCAATCAGCCCCAGCATTTT
>TRBJ2-6|.|.|14|TRBV2
CASSGTSGANVLTF
TGTGCCAGCAGTGGAACATCTGGGGCCAACGTCCTGACTTTC
>TRBJ2-7|.|.|14|TRBV27
CASSATGNSYEQYF
TGTGCCAGCAGTGCAACAGGGAACTCCTACGAGCAGTACTTC
>TRBJ2-7|once|.|11|TRBV18
CASSARVEQYF
TGTGCCAGCTCAGCCAGGGTCGAGCAGTACTTC
>TRBJ2-3|.|TRBD2|17|TRBV2
CASSEEATGGSTDTQYF
TGTGCCAGCAGTGAAGAGGCTACGGGGGGTAGCACAGATACGCAGTATTTT
>TRBJ2-3|.|TRBD1|21|TRBV9
CASSGLPRGTGHFPSTDTQYF
TGTGCCAGCAGCGGACTCCCAAGGGGGACAGGTCACTTTCCTAGCACAGATACGCAGTATTTT
>TRBJ2-7|.|.|13|TRBV2
CATTEARAYEQYF
TGTGCCACAACGGAAGCTCGGGCCTACGAGCAGTACTTC
>TRBJ2-1|.|TRBD2|16|TRBV7-6
CASSRRLAGGYNEQFF
TGTGCCAGCAGCAGAAGACTAGCGGGGGGCTACAATGAGCAGTTCTTC
>TRBJ2-7|.|.|13|TRBV7-9
CASSPVNPYEQYF
TGTGCCAGCAGCCCAGTAAATCCGTACGAGCAGTACTTC
>TRBJ2-3|.|TRBD2|18|TRBV4-2
CASSQGVGGGHLTDTQYF
TGTGCCAGCAGCCAAGGGGTGGGCGGGGGTCACCTCACAGATACGCAGTATTTT
>TRBJ1-1|.|.|14|TRBV5-8
CASSLERTAAEAFF
TGTGCCAGCAGCTTGGAGAGGACAGCGGCTGAAGCTTTCTTT
>TRBJ1-4|.|.|15|TRBV5-1
CASSSQGGGSEGLFF
TGCGCCAGCAGCTCGCAGGGTGGCGGGAGCGAGGGACTGTTTTTT
>TRBJ2-1|few|.|14|TRBV5-1
CASSPGLEYNEQFF
TGCGCCAGCAGCCCGGGACTGGAATACAATGAGCAGTTCTTC
>TRBJ1-2|.|.|17|TRBV11-2
CASRSWRVGGKNYGYTF
TGTGCCAGCAGATCCTGGAGGGTGGGAGGGAAGAACTATGGCTACACCTTC
>TRBJ2-5|few|TRBD2|17|TRBV28
CASSLQGLAGEKETQYF
TGTGCCAGCAGTTTACAGGGACTAGCGGGGGAGAAAGAGACCCAGTACTTC
>TRBJ2-3|once|TRBD1|14|TRBV7-8
CASRRDRADYTQYF
TGTGCCAGCAGGCGGGACAGGGCAGATTATACGCAGTATTTT
>TRBJ2-1|.|TRBD2|15|TRBV30
CAWRRTSGGANEQFF
TGTGCCTGGAGAAGGACTAGCGGGGGGGCGAATGAGCAGTTCTTC
>TRBJ1-5|few|.|13|TRBV5-1
CASSFSGDQPQHF
TGCGCCAGCAGCTTCTCCGGGGATCAGCCCCAGCATTTT
>TRBJ1-1|.|TRBD1|15|TRBV3-1/TRBV3-2
CASSQDTGVNTEAFF
TGTGCCAGCAGCCAAGATACAGGGGTAAACACTGAAGCTTTCTTT
>TRBJ2-7|.|TRBD2|16|TRBV4-2
CASSQTQAGEAYEQYF
TGTGCCAGCAGCCAGACACAAGCGGGGGAAGCCTACGAGCAGTACTTC
>TRBJ2-5|.|.|14|TRBV5-1
CASSLGVRGETQYF
TGCGCCAGCAGCTTGGGGGTTCGGGGGGAGACCCAGTACTTC
>TRBJ2-5|.|TRBD2|15|TRBV10-3
CAIGEGPDPQETQYF
TGTGCCATCGGGGAGGGGCCCGACCCTCAAGAGACCCAGTACTTC